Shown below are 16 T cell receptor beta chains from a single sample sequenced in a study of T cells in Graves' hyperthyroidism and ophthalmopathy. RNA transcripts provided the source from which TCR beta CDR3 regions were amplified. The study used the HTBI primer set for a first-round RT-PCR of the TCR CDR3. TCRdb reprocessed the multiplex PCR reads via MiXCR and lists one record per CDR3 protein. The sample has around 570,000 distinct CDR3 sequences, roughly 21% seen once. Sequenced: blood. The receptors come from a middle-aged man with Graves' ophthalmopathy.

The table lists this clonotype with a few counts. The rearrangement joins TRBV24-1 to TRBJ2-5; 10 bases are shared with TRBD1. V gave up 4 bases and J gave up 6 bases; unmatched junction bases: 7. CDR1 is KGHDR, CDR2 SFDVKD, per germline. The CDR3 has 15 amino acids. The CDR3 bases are TGTGCCACCAGTGACCTGACAGGGGGCAATAAGACCCAGTACTTC. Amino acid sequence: CATSDLTGGNKTQYF.

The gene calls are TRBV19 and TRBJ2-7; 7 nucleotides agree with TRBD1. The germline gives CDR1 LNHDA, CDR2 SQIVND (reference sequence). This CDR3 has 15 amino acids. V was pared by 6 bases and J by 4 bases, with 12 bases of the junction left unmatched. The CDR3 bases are TGTGCCAGTAGCGACCCGGGACAGTGGAATTACGAGCAGTACTTC. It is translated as CASSDPGQWNYEQYF.

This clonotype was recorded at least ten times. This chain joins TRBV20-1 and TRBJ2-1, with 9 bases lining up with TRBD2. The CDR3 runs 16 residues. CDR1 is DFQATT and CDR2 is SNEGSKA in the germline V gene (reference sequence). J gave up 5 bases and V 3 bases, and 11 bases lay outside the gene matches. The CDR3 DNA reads TGCAGTGCTAGGGCCTTAGCGGGGGAAAAAGACAATGAGCAGTTCTTC. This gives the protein CSARALAGEKDNEQFF.

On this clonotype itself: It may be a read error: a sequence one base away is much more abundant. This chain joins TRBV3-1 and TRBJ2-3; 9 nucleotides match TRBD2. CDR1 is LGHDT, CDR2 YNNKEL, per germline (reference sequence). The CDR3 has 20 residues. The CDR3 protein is CASSPTTATFSGSGTDTRYF. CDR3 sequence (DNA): TGTGCCAGCAGCCCGACGACAGCGACCTTTAGCGGGAGCGGCACAGATACGCGGTATTTT.

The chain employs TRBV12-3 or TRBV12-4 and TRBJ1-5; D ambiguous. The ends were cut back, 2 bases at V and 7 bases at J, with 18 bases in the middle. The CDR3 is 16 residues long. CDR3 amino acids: CASSLKDGRNIQPQHF. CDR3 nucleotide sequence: TGTGCCAGCAGTTTAAAGGATGGAAGGAATATCCAGCCCCAGCATTTT.

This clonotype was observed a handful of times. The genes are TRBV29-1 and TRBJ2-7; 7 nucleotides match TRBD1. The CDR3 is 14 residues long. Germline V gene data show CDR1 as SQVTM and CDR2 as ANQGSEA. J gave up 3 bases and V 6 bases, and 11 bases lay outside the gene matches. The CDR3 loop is CSVTPGQRIYEQYF. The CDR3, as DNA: TGCAGCGTGACCCCGGGACAGAGGATCTACGAGCAGTACTTC.

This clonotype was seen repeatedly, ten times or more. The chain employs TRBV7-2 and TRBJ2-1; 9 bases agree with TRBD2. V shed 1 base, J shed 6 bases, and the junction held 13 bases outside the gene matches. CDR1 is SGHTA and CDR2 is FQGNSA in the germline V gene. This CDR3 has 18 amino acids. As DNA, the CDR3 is TGTGCCAGCAGCTTAGATCGCGCGGGGACTAGCATCGGCAATGAGCAGTTCTTC. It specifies CASSLDRAGTSIGNEQFF.

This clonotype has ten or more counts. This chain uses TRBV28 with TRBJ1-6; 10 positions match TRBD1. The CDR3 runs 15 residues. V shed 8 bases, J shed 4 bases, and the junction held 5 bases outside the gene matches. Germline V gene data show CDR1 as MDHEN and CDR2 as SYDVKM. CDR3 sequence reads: CASRRDRGYNSPLHF. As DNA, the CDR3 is TGTGCCAGCCGCCGGGACAGGGGATATAATTCACCCCTCCACTTT.

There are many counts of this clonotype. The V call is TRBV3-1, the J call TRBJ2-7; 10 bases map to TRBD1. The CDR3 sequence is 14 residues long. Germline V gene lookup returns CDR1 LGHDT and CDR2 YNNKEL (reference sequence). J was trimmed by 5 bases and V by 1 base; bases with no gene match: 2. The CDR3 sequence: CASSQADRGHEQYF. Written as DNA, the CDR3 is TGTGCCAGCAGCCAAGCCGACAGGGGGCACGAGCAGTACTTC.

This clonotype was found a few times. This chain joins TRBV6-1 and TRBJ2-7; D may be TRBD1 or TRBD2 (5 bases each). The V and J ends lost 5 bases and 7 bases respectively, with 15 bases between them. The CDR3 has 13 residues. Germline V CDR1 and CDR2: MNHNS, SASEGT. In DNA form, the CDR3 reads TGTGCCAGCAGTCCGATTCGGGGCGGGGAGCAGTACTTC. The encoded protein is CASSPIRGGEQYF.

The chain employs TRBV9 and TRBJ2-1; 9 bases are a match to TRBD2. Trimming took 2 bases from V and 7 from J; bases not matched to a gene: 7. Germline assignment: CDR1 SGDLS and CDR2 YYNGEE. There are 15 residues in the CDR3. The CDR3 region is CASSVVAGGRNEQFF. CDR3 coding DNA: TGTGCCAGCAGCGTCGTCGCGGGAGGGCGAAATGAGCAGTTCTTC. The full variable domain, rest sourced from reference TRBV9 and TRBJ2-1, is DSGVTQTPKHLITATGQRVTLRCSPRSGDLSVYWYQQSLDQGLQFLIQYYNGEERAKGNILERFSAQQFPDLHSELNLSSLELGDSALYFCASSVVAGGRNEQFFGPGTRLTVL.

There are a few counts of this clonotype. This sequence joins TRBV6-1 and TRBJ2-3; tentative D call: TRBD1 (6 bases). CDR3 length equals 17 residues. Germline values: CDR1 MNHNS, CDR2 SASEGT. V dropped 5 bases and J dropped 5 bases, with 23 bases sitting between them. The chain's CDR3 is CASSPVPGGQLLDTQYF. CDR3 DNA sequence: TGTGCCAGCAGTCCCGTTCCTGGCGGACAGCTCTTAGATACGCAGTATTTT.

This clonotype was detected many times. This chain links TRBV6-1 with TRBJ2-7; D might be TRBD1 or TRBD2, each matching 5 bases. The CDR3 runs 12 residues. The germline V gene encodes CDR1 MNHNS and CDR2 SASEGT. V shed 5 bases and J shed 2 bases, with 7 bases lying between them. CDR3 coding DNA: TGTGCCAGCAGTCGGGACCCCTACGAGCAGTACTTC. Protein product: CASSRDPYEQYF.

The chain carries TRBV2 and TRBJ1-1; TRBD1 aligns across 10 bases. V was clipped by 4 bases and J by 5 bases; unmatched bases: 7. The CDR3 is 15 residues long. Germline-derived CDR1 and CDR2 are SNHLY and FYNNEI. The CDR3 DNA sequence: TGTGCCAGCAGTGTAACGACAGGGGGCGCGACTGAAGCTTTCTTT. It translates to CASSVTTGGATEAFF.

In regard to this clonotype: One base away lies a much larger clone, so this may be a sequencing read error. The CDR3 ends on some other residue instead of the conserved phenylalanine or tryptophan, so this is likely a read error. CDR3 in amino acids: CASSPPGTGVGEQYL. In DNA form, the CDR3 reads TGTGCCAGCAGTCCCCCCGGGACAGGGGTCGGCGAGCAGTACCTC. J is TRBJ2-7 and V is TRBV28; 10 nucleotides match TRBD1. V lost 5 bases and J lost 6; bases outside the gene matches: 10. CDR3 length equals 15 residues. Germline lookup yields CDR1 MDHEN and CDR2 SYDVKM.

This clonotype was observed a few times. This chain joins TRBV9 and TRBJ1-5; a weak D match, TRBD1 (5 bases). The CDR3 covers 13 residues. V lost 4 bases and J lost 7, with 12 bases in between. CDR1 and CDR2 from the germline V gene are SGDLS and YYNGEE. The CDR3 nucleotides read TGTGCCAGCAGCCCACAGGACAACCAGCCCCAGCATTTT. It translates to CASSPQDNQPQHF.